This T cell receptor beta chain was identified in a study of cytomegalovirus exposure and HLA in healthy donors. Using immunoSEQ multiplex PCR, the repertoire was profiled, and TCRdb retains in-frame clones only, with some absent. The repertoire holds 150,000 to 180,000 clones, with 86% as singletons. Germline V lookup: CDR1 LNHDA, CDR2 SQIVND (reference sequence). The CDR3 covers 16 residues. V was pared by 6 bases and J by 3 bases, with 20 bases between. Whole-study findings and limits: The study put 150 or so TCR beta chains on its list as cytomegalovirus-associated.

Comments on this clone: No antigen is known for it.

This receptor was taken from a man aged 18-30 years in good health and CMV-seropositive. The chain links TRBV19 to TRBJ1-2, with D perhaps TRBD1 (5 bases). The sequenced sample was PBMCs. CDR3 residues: CASSTSIGGVDYGYTF. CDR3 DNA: TGTGCCAGTAGCACTTCCATAGGAGGGGTGGACTATGGCTACACCTTC.